The 18 T cell receptor beta chains reported below all come from one sample, sequenced in a study of cytomegalovirus exposure and HLA in healthy donors. The primer mix had 60 Vbeta and 13 Jbeta primers. Profiling relied on immunoSEQ multiplex PCR, and the TCRdb table lists in-frame clones only, not all of them. The sample yields tens of thousands of clones, around 70% seen once. Sequencing used PBMCs. The receptors originated from a woman between 50 and 59 years old in good health and CMV-seropositive.

The genes are TRBV7-3 and TRBJ2-5, with a weak D call TRBD2 (5 bases). V was clipped by 5 bases and J by 5 bases, with 18 bases between them. Per the germline V gene, CDR1 is SGHTA and CDR2 is FQGTGA. The CDR3 length is 15 residues. CDR3 amino acids: CASSLAGILHETQYF. As DNA, the CDR3 is TGTGCCAGCAGCCTCGCCGGGATCCTACACGAGACCCAGTACTTC.

The chain combines TRBV6-5 with TRBJ1-1; 7 bases agree with TRBD1. The CDR3 spans 13 residues. V was pared by 5 bases and J by 10 bases, with 10 bases of the junction left unmatched. The germline V gene encodes CDR1 MNHEY and CDR2 SVGAGI. For the CDR3, the DNA is TGTGCCAGCAGTCGAACAGGGGTTTGGGCAGCTTTCTTT. Translation gives CASSRTGVWAAFF.

This sequence joins TRBV6-4 and TRBJ1-1, with no clear D. Germline lookup yields CDR1 MRHNA and CDR2 SNTAGT. The V gene lost 4 bases and the J gene lost 0 bases, with 6 bases spanning the gap. This CDR3 has 13 amino acids. This CDR3 is CASSVNMNTEAFF. DNA for the CDR3: TGTGCCAGCAGTGTTAACATGAACACTGAAGCTTTCTTT.

The V gene is TRBV7-9, the J gene TRBJ1-2; 7 bases agree with TRBD1. Unmatched junction bases numbered 3, after V lost 5 bases and J lost 3 bases. CDR1 is SEHNR, CDR2 FQNEAQ, per germline (reference sequence). CDR3 size: 13 residues. DNA for the CDR3: TGTGCCAGCAGCCTTGGACAGGACTATGGCTACACCTTC. Protein: CASSLGQDYGYTF. Complete variable domain (other parts from reference TRBV7-9 and TRBJ1-2): DTGVSQNPRHKITKRGQNVTFRCDPISEHNRLYWYRQTLGQGPEFLTYFQNEAQLEKSRLLSDRFSAERPKGSFSTLEIQRTEQGDSAMYLCASSLGQDYGYTFGSGTRLTVV.

This clone was observed a handful of times. The rearrangement joins TRBV10-3 to TRBJ1-2, with D possibly TRBD1 on 5 matching bases. The CDR3 loop spans 12 amino acids. Germline CDR1 is ENHRY and CDR2 is SYGVKD. V was clipped by 10 bases and J by 2 bases, with 11 bases between them. The CDR3 sequence is CATTQENYGYTF. DNA for the CDR3: TGTGCCACTACACAGGAGAACTATGGCTACACCTTC.

J is TRBJ2-6 and V is TRBV5-4; no clear D. This CDR3 contains 15 residues. V lost 4 bases, J lost 2 bases, and 10 bases lay in between. The germline CDR1 and CDR2 sequences are SGHNT and YYREEE (reference sequence). CDR3 nucleotides: TGTGCCAGCAGCCCTGGCCCCACTGGGGCCAACGTCCTGACTTTC. Translation gives CASSPGPTGANVLTF.

The rearrangement joins TRBV7-6 to TRBJ2-1; TRBD2 might be the D (5 bases). Germline V gene data show CDR1 as SGHVS and CDR2 as FNYEAQ. The V gene lost 5 bases and the J gene lost 0 bases, with 14 bases spanning the gap. The CDR3 totals 16 residues. The CDR3 coding sequence is TGTGCCAGCAGCCCTACGCTGGGGAGCTCCTACAATGAGCAGTTCTTC. This sequence encodes CASSPTLGSSYNEQFF.

The rearrangement links TRBV30 to TRBJ2-6, with D maybe TRBD2 (6 bases). The V gene's germline CDR1 is GTSNPN and CDR2 SVGIG (reference sequence). V lost 8 bases and J lost 0, with 8 bases in between. The CDR3 loop spans 13 amino acids. CDR3 DNA sequence: TGTGCCGGAGGGGCCTCTGGGGCCAACGTCCTGACTTTC. It is translated as CAGGASGANVLTF.

CDR3 loop: CASNFRAEDEQFF. CDR3 coding DNA: TGTGCCAGCAATTTTCGGGCGGAGGATGAGCAGTTCTTC. This chain links TRBV7-2 with TRBJ2-1, with D tentatively TRBD2 (5 bases). Germline V gene lookup returns CDR1 SGHTA and CDR2 FQGNSA. The V end was cut by 7 bases, the J end by 8 bases, with 15 bases between. The CDR3 is made up of 13 amino acids.

The chain is built from TRBV4-1 and TRBJ2-7; 9 bases fit TRBD2. Germline-derived CDR1 and CDR2 are MGHRA and YSYEKL. Germline trimming cut 1 base from V and 1 base from J; bases unmatched to any gene: 14. This CDR3 region has 19 residues. The DNA for the CDR3 is TGCGCCAGCAGCCAAGTGGGGCGGGGGGGTGTGCCATTATCCTACGAGCAGTACTTC. It is translated as CASSQVGRGGVPLSYEQYF.

On this clone itself: In the same sample, other DNA sequences code for this CDR3. V usage is TRBV11-3 and J usage is TRBJ2-7; perhaps TRBD1 as D (6 bases). V gave up 0 bases and J gave up 2 bases, with 11 bases separating them. Germline CDR1 is SGHNT and CDR2 is YENEEA. There are 15 residues in the CDR3. As DNA, the CDR3 is TGTGCCAGCAGCTTAGAGGCAGGGGAGACCTACGAGCAGTACTTC. It yields the protein CASSLEAGETYEQYF.

The chain is built from TRBV9 and TRBJ2-2, with 7 bases identical to TRBD1. CDR1 and CDR2 (germline): SGDLS, YYNGEE. With 0 bases clipped from V and 4 bases from J, the junction kept 3 bases outside the gene matches. CDR3 size: 15 residues. The CDR3 bases are TGTGCCAGCAGCGTAGGGACAGGTTTCACCGGGGAGCTGTTTTTT. As protein: CASSVGTGFTGELFF.

V usage is TRBV30 and J usage is TRBJ2-1; TRBD2 matches 12 bases. J was trimmed by 3 bases and V by 2 bases; bases with no gene match: 2. Per germline, CDR1 GTSNPN and CDR2 SVGIG (reference sequence). This CDR3 comprises 15 residues. The CDR3 region is CAWSTSGRNYNEQFF. The CDR3 DNA sequence: TGTGCCTGGAGTACTAGCGGGAGGAACTACAATGAGCAGTTCTTC.

The sample holds a few counts of this clone. Compared with germline, one end of the junction differs, possibly owing to a read error. The chain links TRBV7-2 to TRBJ2-7; possible D gene TRBD1, 6 bases. CDR1 SGHTA and CDR2 FQGNSA come from the germline V gene. The CDR3 totals 11 residues. CDR3 nucleotide sequence: TGTGCCAGCAGCTCCCGGGACACCCCCCACTTC. It codes for CASSSRDTPHF. Drawing the rest from reference TRBV7-2 and TRBJ2-7, the complete variable domain is GAGVSQSPSNKVTEKGKDVELRCDPISGHTALYWYRQSLGQGLEFLIYFQGNSAPDKSGLPSDRFSAERTGGSVSTLTIQRTQQEDSAVYLCASSSRDTPHFGPGTRLTVT.

CDR3 in DNA: TGTGCCAGCAGCGTTCTACTAGCGGGAGGCTCAGGGGCCAACGTCCTGACTTTC. Translated, it gives CASSVLLAGGSGANVLTF. The chain joins TRBV7-3 to TRBJ2-6, with 12 bases matching TRBD2. With 5 bases clipped from V and 4 bases from J, the junction kept 9 bases outside the gene matches. Looked up from germline, CDR1 is SGHTA and CDR2 is FQGTGA. This CDR3 comprises 18 residues.

CDR3 in DNA: TGTGCCAGCAGCCAACTTTGGGAGCTGTTTTTT. This sequence encodes CASSQLWELFF. This chain connects TRBV14 to TRBJ2-2, with D unclear. Germline-derived CDR1 and CDR2 are SGHDN and FVKESK. V lost 2 bases, J lost 9 bases, and 4 bases lay in between. The CDR3 covers 11 residues.

This sequence joins TRBV6-5 and TRBJ2-2, with 8 nucleotides matching TRBD2. Germline trimming cut 6 bases from V and 2 bases from J; bases unmatched to any gene: 5. Germline V CDR1 and CDR2: MNHEY, SVGAGI. The CDR3 runs to 15 residues. The CDR3 sequence: CASRTGGGNTGELFF. In DNA, the CDR3 is TGTGCCAGCAGGACCGGGGGGGGTAACACCGGGGAGCTGTTTTTT.

The chain combines TRBV21-1 with TRBJ1-5. TRBV21-1 is termed a pseudogene. CDR3 size: 12 residues. The CDR3 here is CASNLLHQPQHF. The DNA for the CDR3 is TGTGCCAGCAACCTACTCCATCAGCCCCAGCATTTT.